This TCR beta chain derives from a study of T cell responses to AZD1222 COVID-19 vaccine. The assay was immunoSEQ multiplex PCR, and TCRdb's table has in-frame clones only and misses some. The data hold over 100,000 clones, with around 87% observed a single time. This CDR3 contains 14 residues. V lost 3 bases, J lost 4 bases, and 11 bases lay in between. In germline, CDR1 is MRHNA, CDR2 SNTAGT. The source was peripheral blood, collected 28 days after the second AZD1222 dose. The chain couples TRBV6-4 to TRBJ2-3; tentative D call: TRBD1 (6 bases). The TCR was taken from an adult who received the AZD1222 COVID-19 vaccine. The CDR3 DNA reads as TGTGCCAGCAGTGAAACTAGGGGGTCAGATACGCAGTATTTT. Translated: CASSETRGSDTQYF.